These 27 T cell receptor beta chains came from one sample sequenced in a study of T cell responses to AZD1222 COVID-19 vaccine. This table comes from immunoSEQ multiplex PCR, and its TCRdb copy is limited to in-frame clones, with some not included. The sample lists tens of thousands of clones, roughly 89% occurring once. The sequencing used peripheral blood, collected 28 days after the second AZD1222 dose. These receptors all stem from an adult who received the AZD1222 COVID-19 vaccine.

The chain joins TRBV7-2 to TRBJ2-5; D is perhaps TRBD2 (6 bases). CDR1 and CDR2 (germline): SGHTA, FQGNSA. The CDR3 is 13 amino acids. Trimming took off 10 bases at V and 4 bases at J, with 16 bases between the two ends. The CDR3 DNA reads TGTGCCAATTCATGGGAGGTCCGAGAGACCCAGTACTTC. Residues: CANSWEVRETQYF.

The J gene is TRBJ2-7, the V gene TRBV29-1; 8 bases fit TRBD1. V shed 7 bases and J 4 bases; nucleotides not matched to a gene: 6. This CDR3 is built from 12 residues. Germline V gives CDR1 SQVTM, CDR2 ANQGSEA. CDR3 DNA sequence: TGCAGCGCCCAGGGGGCGGTGTACGAGCAGTACTTC. Translation gives CSAQGAVYEQYF.

This chain's CDR3 is CASGIFGSTEAFF. CDR3 nucleotide sequence: TGTGCCAGCGGCATCTTTGGGAGCACTGAAGCTTTCTTT. This sequence joins TRBV7-2 and TRBJ1-1; D not certain. The CDR3 is made up of 13 amino acids. From germline, CDR1 is SGHTA and CDR2 FQGNSA. V was pared by 8 bases and J by 4 bases, with 14 bases between.

V and J are TRBV5-1 and TRBJ1-3, with D uncertain. The ends were cut back, 0 bases at V and 3 bases at J, with 7 bases in the middle. Germline V gives CDR1 SGHRS, CDR2 YFSETQ. The CDR3 spans 14 residues. The chain's CDR3 is CASSLAPFGNTIYF. Written as DNA, the CDR3 is TGCGCCAGCAGCTTGGCACCTTTTGGAAACACCATATATTTT.

This sequence joins TRBV11-2 and TRBJ1-1; D is ambiguous. Germline V gene data show CDR1 as SGHAT and CDR2 as FQNNGV. This CDR3 has 13 residues. V lost 2 bases and J lost 1, with 5 bases in between. The CDR3 is CASSLTRNTEAFF. The CDR3 region has the DNA TGTGCCAGCAGCTTAACACGGAACACTGAAGCTTTCTTT. Supplemented by reference TRBV11-2 and TRBJ1-1, the full variable domain reads EAGVAQSPRYKIIEKRQSVAFWCNPISGHATLYWYQQILGQGPKLLIQFQNNGVVDDSQLPKDRFSAERLKGVDSTLKIQPAKLEDSAVYLCASSLTRNTEAFFGQGTRLTVV.

This sequence joins TRBV14 and TRBJ2-5, with TRBD1 identical over 9 bases. V lost 1 base to trimming and J lost 6 bases; unmatched junction nucleotides: 3. The CDR3 consists of 14 residues. Germline V gives CDR1 SGHDN, CDR2 FVKESK. The CDR3 loop reads CASSQGYRGQTQYF. CDR3 nucleotide sequence: TGTGCCAGCAGCCAAGGTTACAGGGGGCAGACCCAGTACTTC. The complete variable domain, with remaining parts taken from reference TRBV14 and TRBJ2-5, reads EAGVTQFPSHSVIEKGQTVTLRCDPISGHDNLYWYRRVMGKEIKFLLHFVKESKQDESGMPNNRFLAERTGGTYSTLKVQPAELEDSGVYFCASSQGYRGQTQYFGPGTRLLVL.

The CDR3 protein is CASSYSAVLGNTIYF. CDR3 bases: TGTGCCAGCAGTTACTCGGCTGTTCTGGGAAACACCATATATTTT. This sequence joins TRBV6-5 and TRBJ1-3; D unclear. Germline loops: CDR1 MNHEY, CDR2 SVGAGI. CDR3 length equals 15 residues. V lost 0 bases and J 4 bases, leaving 10 bases between the germline ends.

This clone was recorded once. The V gene is TRBV14, the J gene TRBJ2-5; perhaps TRBD2 as D (6 bases). The CDR3 runs 12 residues. Trimming shortened V by 4 bases and J by 5 bases, and 8 bases separated the two germline ends. The germline CDR1 and CDR2 sequences are SGHDN and FVKESK. This CDR3 reads CASSRAGETQYF. CDR3 DNA: TGTGCCAGCAGCCGCGCGGGGGAGACCCAGTACTTC.

The V gene is TRBV4-1, the J gene TRBJ2-2; TRBD2 matches at 7 bases. The germline CDR1 and CDR2 sequences are MGHRA and YSYEKL. V shed 0 bases and J 5 bases; nucleotides not matched to a gene: 3. This CDR3 is 15 amino acids long. The CDR3 reads CASSQEVGGTGELFF. Written as DNA, the CDR3 is TGCGCCAGCAGCCAAGAAGTGGGAGGGACCGGGGAGCTGTTTTTT.

This clone has only a few counts. The gene calls are TRBV28 and TRBJ2-7; TRBD1 agrees at 9 bases. V gave up 5 bases and J gave up 6 bases; unmatched junction bases: 8. This CDR3 has 14 residues. CDR1 is MDHEN and CDR2 is SYDVKM in the germline V gene. CDR3 sequence (DNA): TGTGCCAGCAGTCAAATCCGGGACAGGGCCGAGCAGTACTTC. As protein: CASSQIRDRAEQYF.

This chain connects TRBV5-1 to TRBJ1-5, with 7 bases fitting TRBD1. Germline V gene lookup returns CDR1 SGHRS and CDR2 YFSETQ. This CDR3 is 14 amino acids long. V lost 4 bases and J lost 2; bases outside the gene matches: 3. The CDR3 sequence: CASSDGTGNQPQHF. CDR3 sequence (DNA): TGCGCCAGCAGCGACGGGACAGGCAATCAGCCCCAGCATTTT.

This chain connects TRBV7-3 to TRBJ1-2; TRBD1 might be the D (5 bases). Deletions cut 3 bases from V and 0 bases from J, with 11 bases between. From germline, CDR1 is SGHTA and CDR2 FQGTGA. There are 15 residues in the CDR3. The CDR3 is CASSLQQVTNYGYTF. As DNA, the CDR3 is TGTGCCAGCAGCTTGCAACAGGTTACTAACTATGGCTACACCTTC.

The chain couples TRBV30 to TRBJ2-1; 7 bases map to TRBD1. The CDR3 runs to 13 residues. Germline CDR1 is GTSNPN and CDR2 is SVGIG (reference sequence). V lost 1 base to trimming and J lost 7 bases; unmatched junction nucleotides: 4. The CDR3: CAWSEGTVNEQFF. As DNA, the CDR3 is TGTGCCTGGAGTGAGGGGACAGTTAATGAGCAGTTCTTC.

This clone was counted a single time. The J gene is TRBJ1-2, the V gene TRBV3-1 (or the pseudogene TRBV3-2), with a weak D call TRBD1 (5 bases). Per the germline V gene, CDR1 is LGHDT and CDR2 is YNNKEL (reference sequence). With 3 bases removed from V and 2 bases from J, the gap between germline ends came to 19 bases. This CDR3 contains 17 residues. The DNA of the CDR3 is TGTGCCAGCAGCCATGACCGGGGGGGGAGGCCGAACTATGGCTACACCTTC. Translated: CASSHDRGGRPNYGYTF.

The chain combines TRBV28 with TRBJ2-4; 7 nucleotides match TRBD2. Germline CDR1 and CDR2: MDHEN and SYDVKM. V lost 3 bases and J lost 4; bases outside the gene matches: 0. This CDR3 has 13 amino acids. CDR3 amino acids: CASSLGGKNIQYF. The DNA of the CDR3 is TGTGCCAGCAGTTTGGGAGGGAAAAACATTCAGTACTTC.

This clone was recorded only once. This rearrangement joins TRBV4-1 to TRBJ2-2; 7 bases match TRBD2. The germline gives CDR1 MGHRA, CDR2 YSYEKL. The V and J ends lost 6 bases and 3 bases, in that order; junction bases with no gene match: 4. CDR3 length: 14 residues. The CDR3 loop reads CASRWEGYTGELFF. CDR3 coding DNA: TGCGCCAGCAGGTGGGAGGGCTACACCGGGGAGCTGTTTTTT.

The rearrangement uses TRBV12-3 or TRBV12-4 and TRBJ1-6; D may be TRBD1 (5 bases). V gave up 5 bases and J gave up 11 bases, with 13 bases separating them. CDR3 length: 13 residues. The CDR3 bases are TGTGCCAGCAGTGAAACAGGTCTACCACCCCTCCACTTT. Its protein is CASSETGLPPLHF.

The chain employs TRBV7-9 and TRBJ1-2; D unclear. The length of the CDR3 is 13 residues. CDR1 SEHNR and CDR2 FQNEAQ come from the germline V gene (reference sequence). V was shortened by 0 bases and J by 8 bases, with 10 bases between the two germline ends. For the CDR3, the DNA is TGTGCCAGCAGCTTAGCGTTAGAGCGGGGCTACACCTTC. This gives the protein CASSLALERGYTF.

The V call is TRBV7-3, the J call TRBJ1-2; 7 bases are shared with TRBD1. The germline V gene encodes CDR1 SGHTA and CDR2 FQGTGA. With 3 bases clipped from V and 6 bases from J, the junction kept 4 bases outside the gene matches. The CDR3 contains 13 residues. The CDR3 sequence is CASSFRDSDGYTF. CDR3 DNA sequence: TGTGCCAGCAGCTTCCGGGACAGTGATGGCTACACCTTC.

This chain links TRBV28 with TRBJ2-5; D is unresolved. Germline V gene sequence: CDR1 MDHEN, CDR2 SYDVKM. The CDR3 totals 14 residues. V lost 5 bases and J lost 1, with 11 bases in between. CDR3 sequence: CASSQPPTQETQYF. CDR3 nucleotides: TGTGCCAGCAGTCAACCCCCGACCCAAGAGACCCAGTACTTC.

V usage is TRBV19 and J usage is TRBJ1-1, with D perhaps matching TRBD1 (5 bases). V was trimmed by 10 bases and J by 5 bases, leaving 11 bases between them. There are 11 residues in the CDR3. CDR1 and CDR2 from the germline V gene are LNHDA and SQIVND (reference sequence). The CDR3 bases are TGTGCCACACTGGGGCAGACTGAAGCTTTCTTT. Its protein product is CATLGQTEAFF.

The chain joins TRBV7-6 to TRBJ1-1; unclear D gene. Germline loops: CDR1 SGHVS, CDR2 FNYEAQ. The CDR3 length is 10 residues. V was trimmed by 8 bases and J by 6 bases, leaving 7 bases between them. CDR3 protein: CASARAEAFF. DNA for the CDR3: TGTGCCAGCGCCCGGGCTGAAGCTTTCTTT.

This rearrangement joins TRBV7-2 to TRBJ2-7, with no clear D. V lost 0 bases to trimming and J lost 0 bases, with 9 bases between them. This CDR3 spans 15 amino acids. The germline CDR1 and CDR2 sequences are SGHTA and FQGNSA. CDR3 loop: CASSLARAASYEQYF. In DNA form, the CDR3 reads TGTGCCAGCAGCTTAGCTAGGGCCGCCTCCTACGAGCAGTACTTC.

As for this clone: Sequence at one end of the junction differs from germline and may be a read error. This chain links TRBV3-1 (or the pseudogene TRBV3-2) with TRBJ2-5; TRBD2 matches 8 bases. The germline V gene has CDR1 LGHDT and CDR2 YNNKEL (reference sequence). CDR3 size: 15 residues. The CDR3: CASNQRGGPQETQYF. For the CDR3, the DNA is TGTGCCAGCAACCAACGCGGGGGGCCCCAAGAGACCCAGTACTTC.

The rearrangement uses TRBV11-2 and TRBJ2-4; D not certain. The CDR3 runs 15 residues. CDR1 and CDR2 from the germline V gene are SGHAT and FQNNGV. Trimming pared 5 bases from V and 0 bases from J, leaving 11 bases between. The CDR3, as DNA: TGTGCCAGCAGCACCAGGAGACTAGCCAAAAACATTCAGTACTTC. Amino acid sequence: CASSTRRLAKNIQYF.

A word on this clone: Other DNA sequences from this sample encode an identical CDR3 as well. CDR3 sequence: CASSLAGGRETQYF. CDR3 in DNA: TGTGCCAGCAGCTTAGCGGGGGGGAGGGAGACCCAGTACTTC. This chain uses TRBV7-6 with TRBJ2-5, with 7 bases lining up with TRBD2. The CDR3 runs 14 residues. Germline V gives CDR1 SGHVS, CDR2 FNYEAQ. V shed 0 bases and J 5 bases; nucleotides not matched to a gene: 3.

This rearrangement joins TRBV19 to TRBJ2-7, with 8 positions matching TRBD1. The germline V gene has CDR1 LNHDA and CDR2 SQIVND (reference sequence). With V trimmed by 2 bases and J by 5 bases, 2 bases remained unmatched. The CDR3 runs 13 residues. The CDR3: CASSIQGANEQYF. The DNA for the CDR3 is TGTGCCAGTAGTATACAGGGGGCCAACGAGCAGTACTTC.